Reported below is one T cell receptor (beta chain). Sequencing used immunoSEQ multiplex PCR; TCRdb keeps in-frame clones, though not all of them. The data show 120,000 to 150,000 clones, approximately 85% seen once. This entry comes from a study of T cell responses to AZD1222 COVID-19 vaccine. This sequence originates from an adult in good health. The sample consisted of peripheral blood, taken on day 0 of MenACWY control vaccination.

The CDR3 region is CASSIGRTGNNYGYTF. DNA for the CDR3: TGTGCCAGTAGTATAGGTAGGACAGGGAACAACTATGGCTACACCTTC. V and J are TRBV19 and TRBJ1-2, with TRBD1 matching 8 bases. CDR1 LNHDA and CDR2 SQIVND come from the germline V gene (reference sequence). The CDR3 covers 16 residues. V lost 1 base and J lost 2; bases outside the gene matches: 6.